This T cell receptor (beta chain) was profiled in a study of T cell responses to AZD1222 COVID-19 vaccine. Method: immunoSEQ multiplex PCR; TCRdb's copy keeps in-frame clones and lacks some. The sample contains over 120,000 clones, approximately 94% of which appear only once. Germline V gene data show CDR1 as MDHEN and CDR2 as SYDVKM. Trimming removed 6 bases at V and 2 bases at J, with 14 bases between. CDR3 size: 15 residues. Study-wide findings and caveats: Nearly half of spike-specific TCRs reportedly target variant regions that are unmutated in the B.1.351 and B.1.1.7 variants. Repertoire collection took place solely once the T cell response had peaked.

As regards this clone: Antigen unknown.

This clonotype was obtained from an adult in good health. Sequences were derived from peripheral blood, sampled on day 0 of AZD1222 vaccination. The J gene is TRBJ1-5, the V gene TRBV28; D not resolved. DNA of the CDR3: TGTGCCAGCAGATCGCCTGGGTCCGGCAATCAGCCCCAGCATTTT. It is translated as CASRSPGSGNQPQHF.